One and the same sample provided the 25 T cell receptor beta chains below, sequenced in a study of blood T cell repertoires in COVID-19. Sequenced by immunoSEQ multiplex PCR; TCRdb stores in-frame clones only, minus some. The sample records about 200,000 clones, approximately 85% being singletons. Sequenced input: peripheral blood. These receptors were taken from a woman aged 80 or older with acute or convalescent COVID-19.

The V and J genes are TRBV3-1 (or the pseudogene TRBV3-2) and TRBJ1-2, with 8 bases matching TRBD1. The CDR3 runs to 13 residues. Unmatched junction bases numbered 5, after V lost 4 bases and J lost 7 bases. CDR1 LGHDT and CDR2 YNNKEL come from the germline V gene (reference sequence). The CDR3 sequence: CASSPFGQGGYTF. DNA for the CDR3: TGTGCCAGCAGCCCCTTCGGACAGGGTGGCTACACCTTC.

V is TRBV3-1 (or the pseudogene TRBV3-2) and J is TRBJ2-7; 9 bases are a match to TRBD2. This CDR3 comprises 16 residues. The V segment lost 0 bases and the J segment 2 bases; nucleotides outside the gene matches: 5. Germline V gene lookup returns CDR1 LGHDT and CDR2 YNNKEL (reference sequence). The CDR3 DNA sequence: TGTGCCAGCAGCCAAGAAACTAGCGGGTTGCCCTACGAGCAGTACTTC. Translation: CASSQETSGLPYEQYF.

The rearrangement uses TRBV7-2 and TRBJ2-7; 8 positions agree with TRBD1. After removal of 3 bases from V and 3 bases from J, the junction contained 10 bases not matched to a gene. From germline, CDR1 is SGHTA and CDR2 FQGNSA. CDR3 size: 16 residues. In DNA, the CDR3 is TGTGCCAGCAGCTTGGGGGGAAGGACAGGGAGCTACGAGCAGTACTTC. Encoded protein: CASSLGGRTGSYEQYF.

The chain employs TRBV6-6 and TRBJ2-1, with D possibly being TRBD1 (6 bases). Deletions cut 8 bases from V and 3 bases from J, with 8 bases between. The CDR3 has 12 residues. In germline, CDR1 is MNHNY, CDR2 SVGAGI (reference sequence). CDR3 in DNA: TGTGCCAGCGGGACAAGCTACAATGAGCAGTTCTTC. It encodes CASGTSYNEQFF.

The chain recombines TRBV7-2 with TRBJ2-2; 8 nucleotides agree with TRBD1. Germline V lookup: CDR1 SGHTA, CDR2 FQGNSA. The CDR3 has 16 residues. V was clipped by 5 bases and J by 2 bases; unmatched bases: 7. The CDR3: CASSTRTGSNTGELFF. In nucleotides, the CDR3 is TGTGCCAGCAGCACCAGGACAGGGAGTAACACCGGGGAGCTGTTTTTT.

This chain joins TRBV7-9 and TRBJ2-6; 10 bases align to TRBD1. The CDR3 is 17 residues long. The V segment lost 9 bases and the J segment 1 base; nucleotides outside the gene matches: 9. From germline, CDR1 is SEHNR and CDR2 FQNEAQ (reference sequence). The CDR3 region has the DNA TGTGCCAGTGACCCGGGACAGGGGCGGTCTGGGGCCAACGTCCTGACTTTC. It yields the protein CASDPGQGRSGANVLTF. Variable domain in full (rest from reference TRBV7-9 and TRBJ2-6): DTGVSQNPRHKITKRGQNVTFRCDPISEHNRLYWYRQTLGQGPEFLTYFQNEAQLEKSRLLSDRFSAERPKGSFSTLEIQRTEQGDSAMYLCASDPGQGRSGANVLTFGAGSRLTVL.

A single count supports this clone. The J gene is TRBJ2-3, the V gene TRBV4-3, with D maybe TRBD2 (7 bases). Trimming removed 3 bases from V and 1 base from J, with 17 bases in between. The germline V gene encodes CDR1 LGHNA and CDR2 YSLEER. The CDR3 length is 17 residues. The CDR3 is CASSQSLAEGGTDTQYF. The CDR3 bases are TGCGCCAGCAGCCAGTCCCTAGCGGAGGGGGGCACAGATACGCAGTATTTT.

In its sample, this clone was seen a few times. The rearrangement links TRBV15 to TRBJ2-1; TRBD2 agrees at 14 bases. J gave up 8 bases and V 5 bases, and 5 bases lay outside the gene matches. Germline V gene lookup returns CDR1 LNHNV and CDR2 YYDKDF (reference sequence). The CDR3 sequence is 15 residues long. The CDR3 sequence is CATSGGLAGGYEQFF. DNA of the CDR3: TGTGCCACCAGCGGAGGACTAGCGGGAGGCTATGAGCAGTTCTTC.

Here the CDR3 reads CASSQEERGGKLFF. The CDR3 nucleotides read TGTGCCAGCAGCCAAGAGGAAAGGGGAGGGAAACTGTTTTTT. The J gene is TRBJ1-4, the V gene TRBV4-2, with a tentative D call TRBD1 (5 bases). Looked up from germline, CDR1 is LGHNA and CDR2 is YNFKEQ. The V and J ends lost 0 bases and 11 bases respectively, with 13 bases between them. The CDR3 spans 14 residues.

The chain couples TRBV12-3 or TRBV12-4 to TRBJ1-2; D gene ambiguous. This CDR3 spans 13 amino acids. Deletions cut 3 bases from V and 4 bases from J, with 9 bases between. The CDR3 spells CASSFSLPYGYTF. Here the CDR3 DNA reads TGTGCCAGCAGTTTTTCTCTTCCCTATGGCTACACCTTC.

V usage is TRBV18 and J usage is TRBJ2-7; D perhaps matches TRBD2 (6 bases). This CDR3 region has 15 residues. Germline V gene sequence: CDR1 KGHSH, CDR2 LQKENI. Between the trimmed V and J ends, which lost 2 bases and 3 bases, there was a span of 14 bases. The CDR3 nucleotides are TGTGCCAGCTCACCATCCTCAGGCGGGGTCTACGAGCAGTACTTC. It specifies CASSPSSGGVYEQYF.

This rearrangement joins TRBV12-5 to TRBJ1-2; the match to TRBD1 covers 7 bases. The CDR3 spans 16 residues. Germline lookup yields CDR1 LGHNT and CDR2 FRNRAP. The V and J ends lost 1 base and 5 bases, in that order; junction bases with no gene match: 10. CDR3 loop: CASGLGPDRPRYGYTF. The CDR3 DNA sequence: TGTGCTAGTGGTTTGGGTCCGGACAGGCCGCGGTATGGCTACACCTTC.

This clone was counted between two and nine times. The V gene is TRBV6-5, the J gene TRBJ2-6, with a tentative D call TRBD1 (6 bases). V lost 7 bases and J lost 2, with 12 bases in between. The germline CDR1 and CDR2 sequences are MNHEY and SVGAGI. The CDR3 spans 15 residues. This chain's CDR3 is CASKLRGTGANVLTF. In nucleotides, the CDR3 is TGTGCCAGCAAGCTGAGGGGGACTGGGGCCAACGTCCTGACTTTC.

The chain links TRBV29-1 to TRBJ1-3, with unresolved D. The germline CDR1 and CDR2 sequences are SQVTM and ANQGSEA. This CDR3 region has 13 residues. Trimming shortened V by 5 bases and J by 4 bases, and 12 bases separated the two germline ends. CDR3 nucleotides: TGCAGCGTTACGGTCCAAACCGGAAACACCATATATTTT. Protein: CSVTVQTGNTIYF.

J is TRBJ1-4 and V is TRBV10-3; D is unresolved. The CDR3 spans 14 residues. Germline CDR1 ENHRY, CDR2 SYGVKD. V was shortened by 6 bases and J by 7 bases, with 15 bases between the two germline ends. The CDR3 reads CAISKDIGGEKLFF. Written as DNA, the CDR3 is TGTGCCATCAGCAAAGACATTGGTGGTGAAAAACTGTTTTTT.

The chain has TRBV6-5 and TRBJ2-7; 9 positions agree with TRBD2. V was clipped by 2 bases and J by 1 base; unmatched bases: 3. Looked up from germline, CDR1 is MNHEY and CDR2 is SVGAGI. CDR3 size: 15 residues. In DNA, the CDR3 is TGTGCCAGCAGTTACAAGACTAGCGGATCCTACGAGCAGTACTTC. Translation: CASSYKTSGSYEQYF.

This clone has only a few counts. The chain couples TRBV28 to TRBJ1-1, with D perhaps TRBD1 (5 bases). V lost 6 bases to trimming and J lost 6 bases, with 14 bases between them. Germline-derived CDR1 and CDR2 are MDHEN and SYDVKM. This CDR3 spans 13 amino acids. In DNA form, the CDR3 reads TGTGCCAGCAGCTCAGGGCTGGCTTCTGAAGCTTTCTTT. Amino acids: CASSSGLASEAFF.

The V call is TRBV11-2, the J call TRBJ1-1; D is uncertain. V was pared by 5 bases and J by 5 bases, with 18 bases between. Germline V gene sequence: CDR1 SGHAT, CDR2 FQNNGV. CDR3 size: 15 residues. Here the CDR3 DNA reads TGTGCCAGCAGCCGGTATGAGAGGGTGCGGACTGAAGCTTTCTTT. Amino acids: CASSRYERVRTEAFF.

V is TRBV7-6 and J is TRBJ2-1; D possibly corresponds to TRBD1 (6 bases). V dropped 6 bases and J dropped 4 bases, with 16 bases sitting between them. Per germline, CDR1 SGHVS and CDR2 FNYEAQ. The CDR3 has 15 residues. The CDR3 reads CASSPWKGTYNEQFF. CDR3 nucleotide sequence: TGTGCCAGCAGTCCATGGAAGGGGACATACAATGAGCAGTTCTTC.

The chain joins TRBV6-6 to TRBJ2-1; TRBD2 aligns across 8 bases. The CDR3 is made up of 15 amino acids. CDR1 is MNHNY and CDR2 is SVGAGI in the germline V gene (reference sequence). The V gene end was trimmed by 5 bases and the J gene end by 7 bases; junction bases not matched to a gene: 10. The CDR3 protein is CASSPFKRGSNEQFF. In DNA, the CDR3 is TGTGCCAGCAGTCCTTTCAAGCGGGGGTCGAATGAGCAGTTCTTC.

V is TRBV7-9 and J is TRBJ2-5, with 11 bases that match TRBD1. The ends lost 5 bases at V and 4 bases at J; junction bases unmatched: 3. This CDR3 has 14 residues. From germline, CDR1 is SEHNR and CDR2 FQNEAQ (reference sequence). CDR3 DNA: TGTGCCAGCAGCCCGGGGACAGGGGGAGAGACCCAGTACTTC. Encoded protein: CASSPGTGGETQYF.

The chain recombines TRBV12-5 with TRBJ2-7, with D possibly being TRBD2 (5 bases). V was clipped by 3 bases and J by 0 bases, with 9 bases between them. CDR3 length: 14 amino acids. The germline gives CDR1 LGHNT, CDR2 FRNRAP. The CDR3 nucleotides read TGTGCTAGTGGTTTTGGGGAGCTCTCCTACGAGCAGTACTTC. Translated: CASGFGELSYEQYF.

This clone was counted a single time. V usage is TRBV5-1 and J usage is TRBJ2-7, with TRBD1 identical over 7 bases. J gave up 3 bases and V 5 bases, and 5 bases lay outside the gene matches. The length of the CDR3 is 13 residues. The germline gives CDR1 SGHRS, CDR2 YFSETQ. CDR3: CASSFRDSYEQYF. The CDR3 DNA follows: TGCGCCAGCAGTTTCCGGGACAGCTACGAGCAGTACTTC.

The chain carries TRBV5-1 and TRBJ1-1, with D uncertain. Trimming took 4 bases from V and 2 from J, leaving 15 bases between them. Germline V gene sequence: CDR1 SGHRS, CDR2 YFSETQ. The CDR3 contains 15 residues. The CDR3 region is CASSPYTGVNTEAFF. Written as DNA, the CDR3 is TGCGCCAGCAGCCCTTACACCGGGGTTAACACTGAAGCTTTCTTT.

CDR3 nucleotide sequence: TGTGCCAGTGTCCGGGACAGGGGGACTGAAGCTTTCTTT. Translating it yields CASVRDRGTEAFF. The rearrangement joins TRBV28 to TRBJ1-1; TRBD1 matches 11 bases. The CDR3 is 13 residues long. With V trimmed by 9 bases and J by 5 bases, 5 bases remained unmatched. Looked up from germline, CDR1 is MDHEN and CDR2 is SYDVKM. The full variable domain, with the rest looked up from reference TRBV28 and TRBJ1-1, is DVKVTQSSRYLVKRTGEKVFLECVQDMDHENMFWYRQDPGLGLRLIYFSYDVKMKEKGDIPEGYSVSREKKERFSLILESASTNQTSMYLCASVRDRGTEAFFGQGTRLTVV.